This T cell receptor beta chain originates from a study of T-cell reconstitution after alpha-beta-depleted transplantation in children. General study points: Reportedly, only several hundred clones from non-depleted graft cells drove alpha-beta T-cell counts at about two months. It was newly produced T cells that mostly accounted for T-cell counts and diversity one year after transplant.

The library targeted TCRbeta and was prepared with unique molecular identifiers. Via MiXCR, TCRdb re-called the PCR reads, giving one row per CDR3 protein. The sample shows 490,000 or so distinct CDR3 sequences, more than 9% of them seen only once. Germline loops: CDR1 MNHNS, CDR2 SASEGT. There are 14 residues in the CDR3. Trimming removed 6 bases from V and 8 bases from J, with 19 bases in between. As regards this clonotype: No antigen is known for it. A much bigger clone sits one base away, suggesting this may be a read error.

The gene calls are TRBV6-1 and TRBJ1-2; D may be TRBD1 (5 bases). The specimen was PBMCs, collected before TCRalphabeta/CD19-depleted stem cell transplant. This TCR came from a child younger than 10 with inherited bone marrow failure, due to receive a stem cell transplant. Written as DNA, the CDR3 is TGTGCCAGCAGCCCTGGGACTGGTTTAGGCGGCTACACCTTC. This translates into CASSPGTGLGGYTF.